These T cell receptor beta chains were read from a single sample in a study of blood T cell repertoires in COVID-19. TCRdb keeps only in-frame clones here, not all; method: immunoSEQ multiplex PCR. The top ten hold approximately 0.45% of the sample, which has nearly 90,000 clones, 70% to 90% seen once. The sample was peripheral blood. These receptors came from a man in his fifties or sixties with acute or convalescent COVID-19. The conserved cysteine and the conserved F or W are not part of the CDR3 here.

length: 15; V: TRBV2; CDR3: ASSEPSGRLLNNEQF
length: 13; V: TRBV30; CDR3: AWSVDNSGNQPQH
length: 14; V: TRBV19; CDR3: ASSISGRSTYNEQF
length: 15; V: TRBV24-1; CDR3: ATSGRQRDRVSETQY
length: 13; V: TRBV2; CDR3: ASSEAGASTDTQY
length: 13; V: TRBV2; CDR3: ASSPRRGQGSPLH
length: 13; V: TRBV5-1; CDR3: ASSHGRGANEKLF
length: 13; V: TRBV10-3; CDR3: AISEMITGESPLH
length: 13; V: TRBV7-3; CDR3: ASSLRPSGANVLT
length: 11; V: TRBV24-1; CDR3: ATSEYDRGEQY
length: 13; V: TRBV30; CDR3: AWSVKGQGSLEAF
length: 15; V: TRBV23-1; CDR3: ASSLLRQGASGETQY
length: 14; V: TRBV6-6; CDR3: ASSRRTGLSNQPQH
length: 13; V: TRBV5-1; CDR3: ASSSTTGGESGYT
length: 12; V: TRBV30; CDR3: AWSLASSYNEQF
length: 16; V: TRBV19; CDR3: ASSPASGGLPSTDTQY
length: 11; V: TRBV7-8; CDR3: ASSLGSVVGYT
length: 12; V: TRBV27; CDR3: ASSLGQGGGGYT
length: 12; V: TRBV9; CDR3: ASSSRGGPHEQY
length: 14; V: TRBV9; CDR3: ASSVAQQGANNEQF
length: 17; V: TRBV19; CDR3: ASSIAGTSGAGEQNEQY
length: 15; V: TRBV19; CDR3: ASSRPGTGATLYGYT
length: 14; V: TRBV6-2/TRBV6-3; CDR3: ASSLPTTSSWYEQY
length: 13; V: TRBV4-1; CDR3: ASSPNSGTFEGYT
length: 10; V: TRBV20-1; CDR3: SASSGLETQY
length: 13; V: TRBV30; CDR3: AGTVGTSFNSPLH
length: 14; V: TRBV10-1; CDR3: ASSESTGLAGVEQY
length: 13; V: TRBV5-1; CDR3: ASSLRTSGGDEQF
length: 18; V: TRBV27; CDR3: ASSFPGQGRTTSGHNEQF
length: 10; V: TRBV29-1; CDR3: SVQGINQPQH
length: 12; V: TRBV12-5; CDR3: ATTGLSSAGELF
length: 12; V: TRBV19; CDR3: ASSEYFGGTEAF